This T cell receptor beta chain comes out of a study of blood T cell repertoires in COVID-19. For the study at large: Researchers got acute and convalescent COVID-19 samples from the United States, Italy and Spain. PBMCs, B-cell-depleted T cells, or T cells were the source of the cDNA or gDNA that made up the material.

J was trimmed by 7 bases and V by 3 bases; bases with no gene match: 7. Germline V lookup: CDR1 DFQATT, CDR2 SNEGSKA (reference sequence). The CDR3 contains 14 residues. Measured with immunoSEQ multiplex PCR; TCRdb has only the in-frame clones, and not every one. The sample lists around 300,000 clones; roughly 90% were seen once. Sequenced sample: peripheral blood. This TCR derives from a woman aged 35 to 49 who had recovered from COVID-19. V gene TRBV20-1 combines with J gene TRBJ2-1, with 9 bases lining up with TRBD2. CDR3 region: CSASKGLARNEQFF. For the CDR3, the DNA is TGCAGTGCTAGTAAGGGACTAGCCCGAAATGAGCAGTTCTTC.